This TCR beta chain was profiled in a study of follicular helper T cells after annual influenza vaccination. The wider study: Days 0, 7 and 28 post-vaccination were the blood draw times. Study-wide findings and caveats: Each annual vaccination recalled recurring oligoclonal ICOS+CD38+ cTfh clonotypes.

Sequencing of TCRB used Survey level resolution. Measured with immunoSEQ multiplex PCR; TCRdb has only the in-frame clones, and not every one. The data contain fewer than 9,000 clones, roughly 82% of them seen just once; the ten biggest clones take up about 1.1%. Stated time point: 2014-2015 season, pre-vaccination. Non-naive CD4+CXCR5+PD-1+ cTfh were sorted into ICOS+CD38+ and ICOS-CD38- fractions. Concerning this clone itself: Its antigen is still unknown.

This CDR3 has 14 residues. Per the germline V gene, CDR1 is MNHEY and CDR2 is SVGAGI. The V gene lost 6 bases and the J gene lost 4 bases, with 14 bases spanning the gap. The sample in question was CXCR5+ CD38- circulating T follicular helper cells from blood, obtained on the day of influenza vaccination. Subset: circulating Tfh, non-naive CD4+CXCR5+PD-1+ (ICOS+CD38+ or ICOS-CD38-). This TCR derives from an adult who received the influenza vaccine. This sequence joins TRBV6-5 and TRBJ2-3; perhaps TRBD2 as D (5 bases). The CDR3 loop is CASSGSGSPDTQYF. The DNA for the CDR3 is TGTGCCAGCAGCGGTTCGGGGTCACCAGATACGCAGTATTTT.